This T cell receptor (beta chain) was sequenced in a study of blood T cell repertoires in COVID-19. Study-wide background: Samples came from the United States, Italy and Spain, spanning acute and convalescent COVID-19. T cells, B-cell-depleted T cells, or PBMCs provided the cDNA or gDNA that served as material.

J lost 4 bases, V lost 5 bases, and 5 bases had no gene match. Germline V CDR1 and CDR2: SGHDT, YYEEEE. The CDR3 totals 13 residues. In the authors' methods: Amplification with reference gene primers provided the estimates of nucleated cell counts. Some clones are missing from TCRdb's copy, which holds only in-frame ones; the method was immunoSEQ multiplex PCR. Clone size and the V and J calls come from that table; the DNA yielded D and trimming. Of about 240,000 clones detected, around 90% appear once; the ten largest clones hold roughly 0.8%. The rearrangement links TRBV5-6 to TRBJ1-2; 7 bases agree with TRBD1. The TCR comes from a woman in her twenties or thirties with acute or convalescent COVID-19. The specimen sequenced was peripheral blood. The CDR3 coding sequence is TGTGCCAGCAGATCGGACAGGACCTATGGCTACACCTTC. Protein sequence: CASRSDRTYGYTF.